The T cell receptor (beta chain) described here comes from a study of monozygotic twins with inflammatory bowel disease. CDR3 length: 14 residues. Germline values: CDR1 SGHDT, CDR2 YYEEEE. The authors used about 3,200 ng of total RNA per TCR library. Eight reactions per sample, run separately, yielded cDNA. TCRdb processed the 5' RACE reads again and assigns one entry to each CDR3 protein, with no DNA. The table lists about 210,000 distinct CDR3 sequences, with 7.5% to 9.5% in the top ten. The sequence derives from a human donor with ulcerative colitis or Crohn's disease, or a healthy co-twin of an affected twin (not recorded which). Sequencing was carried out using blood. The gene calls are TRBV5-6 and TRBJ1-5; with no DNA, the TCRdb D assignment of TRBD1 cannot be verified. The CDR3 is CASRTFWGDQPQHF.